The 24 T cell receptor beta chains below come from one sample, sequenced in a study of blood T cell repertoires in COVID-19. The method was immunoSEQ multiplex PCR; TCRdb's version includes in-frame clones alone and lacks a portion of them. The data hold 300,000 to 350,000 clones, with roughly 88% observed a single time. The sample consisted of peripheral blood. Receptors were obtained from a woman aged 25 to 39 with COVID-19, enrolled during active disease.

The chain couples TRBV19 to TRBJ2-2, with 8 bases that match TRBD2. From germline, CDR1 is LNHDA and CDR2 SQIVND (reference sequence). The CDR3 has 17 residues. V lost 4 bases to trimming and J lost 0 bases; unmatched junction nucleotides: 7. In DNA, the CDR3 is TGTGCCAGTAGTACAAGGACTAGCCTGCCGAACACCGGGGAGCTGTTTTTT. It encodes CASSTRTSLPNTGELFF.

V is TRBV4-1 and J is TRBJ2-2, with TRBD2 matching 7 bases. Germline V CDR1 and CDR2: MGHRA, YSYEKL. V was clipped by 2 bases and J by 1 base; unmatched bases: 1. CDR3 size: 15 residues. The CDR3 sequence: CASSQWGGNTGELFF. CDR3 DNA sequence: TGCGCCAGCAGCCAATGGGGGGGGAACACCGGGGAGCTGTTTTTT.

The CDR3 protein is CASSSTSGNEQFF. For the CDR3, the DNA is TGTGCCAGCAGTTCCACTAGCGGCAATGAGCAGTTCTTC. The chain combines TRBV12-3 or TRBV12-4 with TRBJ2-1, with TRBD2 identical over 8 bases. The CDR3 is made up of 13 amino acids. The ends lost 4 bases at V and 6 bases at J; junction bases unmatched: 2.

The CDR3 region has the DNA TGTGCCAGCAGCTTATACTACCGAGATGGCTACACCTTC. It yields the protein CASSLYYRDGYTF. V and J are TRBV7-2 and TRBJ1-2; D not certain. CDR3 length: 13 amino acids. Germline V gene lookup returns CDR1 SGHTA and CDR2 FQGNSA. The germline V and J ends were trimmed by 2 bases and 6 bases, with 10 bases remaining between them.

V usage is TRBV11-2 and J usage is TRBJ1-1; D is unclear. Germline CDR1 SGHAT, CDR2 FQNNGV. CDR3 length: 12 residues. Trimming left V 1 base short and J 5 bases short, with 5 bases between. CDR3 amino acids: CASSLGRTEAFF. DNA for the CDR3: TGTGCCAGCAGCTTAGGGAGGACTGAAGCTTTCTTT. Full variable domain (missing parts from reference TRBV11-2 and TRBJ1-1): EAGVAQSPRYKIIEKRQSVAFWCNPISGHATLYWYQQILGQGPKLLIQFQNNGVVDDSQLPKDRFSAERLKGVDSTLKIQPAKLEDSAVYLCASSLGRTEAFFGQGTRLTVV.

The chain has TRBV27 and TRBJ2-3; the match to TRBD2 covers 7 bases. The CDR3 extends over 15 amino acids. Germline V CDR1 and CDR2: MNHEY, SMNVEV (reference sequence). V gave up 3 bases and J gave up 3 bases; unmatched junction bases: 6. CDR3 sequence: CASSFGGGLTDTQYF. The DNA for the CDR3 is TGTGCCAGCAGTTTTGGGGGGGGTCTGACAGATACGCAGTATTTT.

The chain links TRBV10-2 to TRBJ2-3, with D tentatively TRBD1 (6 bases). In germline, CDR1 is WSHSY, CDR2 SAAADI. V was shortened by 6 bases and J by 5 bases, with 15 bases between the two germline ends. The length of the CDR3 is 14 residues. The CDR3 region is CASSDIQGRDTQYF. The CDR3 bases are TGCGCCAGCAGCGATATACAGGGTCGAGATACGCAGTATTTT.

The chain joins TRBV27 to TRBJ1-5; 8 bases align to TRBD1. There are 16 residues in the CDR3. The ends lost 6 bases at V and 3 bases at J; junction bases unmatched: 10. Germline CDR1 is MNHEY and CDR2 is SMNVEV (reference sequence). The CDR3 sequence: CASSHVETGANQPQHF. The CDR3 DNA sequence: TGTGCCAGCAGCCACGTAGAGACAGGGGCCAATCAGCCCCAGCATTTT.

The chain is built from TRBV4-1 and TRBJ1-2; D gene unclear. The CDR3 loop spans 14 amino acids. CDR1 and CDR2 (germline): MGHRA, YSYEKL. V was trimmed by 1 base and J by 3 bases, leaving 9 bases between them. CDR3 residues: CASSQVSGDYGYTF. In DNA, the CDR3 is TGCGCCAGCAGCCAAGTGTCCGGGGACTATGGCTACACCTTC.

The chain carries TRBV24-1 and TRBJ2-3, with 10 bases matching TRBD2. The germline CDR1 and CDR2 sequences are KGHDR and SFDVKD. V lost 5 bases, J lost 4 bases, and 8 bases stayed unmatched. CDR3 length: 16 amino acids. CDR3 region: CATSGRAGGPPDTQYF. CDR3 nucleotides: TGTGCCACCAGTGGAAGAGCGGGGGGGCCTCCAGATACGCAGTATTTT.

The CDR3 loop is CASSAGHTKNIQYF. The CDR3, as DNA: TGCGCCAGCAGCGCCGGACACACGAAAAACATTCAGTACTTC. The J gene is TRBJ2-4, the V gene TRBV5-1, with D perhaps TRBD1 (5 bases). The CDR3 runs 14 residues. Germline V gene data show CDR1 as SGHRS and CDR2 as YFSETQ. V dropped 4 bases and J dropped 4 bases, with 12 bases sitting between them.

The chain links TRBV4-2 to TRBJ2-5; 9 bases agree with TRBD2. Germline CDR1 reads LGHNA; CDR2 reads YNFKEQ. CDR3 size: 16 residues. V lost 0 bases, J lost 4 bases, and 6 bases stayed unmatched. Here the CDR3 DNA reads TGTGCCAGCAGCCAAGATCAGCGGGGGGTATTAGAGACCCAGTACTTC. It encodes CASSQDQRGVLETQYF.

This clone was counted a few times. Other DNA sequences in the same sample also yield this CDR3. V gene TRBV5-1 combines with J gene TRBJ2-3; 14 positions agree with TRBD2. J gave up 0 bases and V 3 bases, and 6 bases lay outside the gene matches. CDR1 and CDR2 (germline): SGHRS, YFSETQ. The CDR3 has 18 residues. As DNA, the CDR3 is TGCGCCAGCAGCTCATGGACTAGCGGGGGGATCAGCACAGATACGCAGTATTTT. It encodes CASSSWTSGGISTDTQYF. Using reference TRBV5-1 and TRBJ2-3 for the parts outside the CDR3, the full variable domain is KAGVTQTPRYLIKTRGQQVTLSCSPISGHRSVSWYQQTPGQGLQFLFEYFSETQRNKGNFPGRFSGRQFSNSRSEMNVSTLELGDSALYLCASSSWTSGGISTDTQYFGPGTRLTVL.

The genes are TRBV11-2 and TRBJ1-6; D gene unclear. The CDR3 spans 13 residues. Trimming took 0 bases from V and 10 from J, leaving 7 bases between them. Germline loops: CDR1 SGHAT, CDR2 FQNNGV. The CDR3 sequence: CASSLDRSSPLHF. CDR3 coding DNA: TGTGCCAGCAGCTTAGATCGTTCCTCACCCCTCCACTTT.

The chain links TRBV29-1 to TRBJ2-7; D is ambiguous. Germline V gene sequence: CDR1 SQVTM, CDR2 ANQGSEA. The CDR3 length is 12 residues. Trimming stripped 5 bases from V and 2 bases from J, with 10 bases between. CDR3: CSVLLQTYEQYF. For the CDR3, the DNA is TGCAGCGTTCTCTTGCAGACCTACGAGCAGTACTTC.

This rearrangement joins TRBV5-6 to TRBJ2-5, with TRBD1 matching 9 bases. This CDR3 spans 15 amino acids. V trimming: 5 bases; J trimming: 5 bases; junction bases outside the gene matches: 10. Germline CDR1 and CDR2: SGHDT and YYEEEE. The CDR3 sequence is CASSKDRGLGETQYF. The DNA for the CDR3 is TGTGCCAGCAGTAAAGACAGGGGGTTGGGGGAGACCCAGTACTTC.

The chain carries TRBV7-2 and TRBJ1-2; weak D call: TRBD1 (5 bases). The length of the CDR3 is 16 residues. CDR1 and CDR2 (germline): SGHTA, FQGNSA. The germline V and J ends were trimmed by 4 bases and 4 bases, with 19 bases remaining between them. The CDR3 nucleotides read TGTGCCAGCAGCTCTAGGGAGGGGCAGGGACCCTATGGCTACACCTTC. Translated: CASSSREGQGPYGYTF.

This chain connects TRBV14 to TRBJ1-1; D remains ambiguous. Trimming left V 0 bases short and J 8 bases short, with 7 bases between. Germline lookup yields CDR1 SGHDN and CDR2 FVKESK. The CDR3 is 12 residues long. This chain's CDR3 is CASSQEGGEAFF. As DNA, the CDR3 is TGTGCCAGCAGCCAAGAGGGCGGGGAAGCTTTCTTT.

This chain uses TRBV5-4 with TRBJ1-2; TRBD1 matches 8 bases. From germline, CDR1 is SGHNT and CDR2 YYREEE (reference sequence). The J segment lost 6 bases and the V segment lost 3 bases, leaving 19 bases of the junction unmatched. The CDR3 runs to 18 residues. CDR3 sequence reads: CASSSKPTGGYSGDGYTF. The CDR3 DNA follows: TGTGCCAGCAGCTCTAAACCTACAGGGGGATACTCCGGGGATGGCTACACCTTC. The variable domain in full, with the rest retrieved from reference TRBV5-4 and TRBJ1-2, is ETGVTQSPTHLIKTRGQQVTLRCSSQSGHNTVSWYQQALGQGPQFIFQYYREEENGRGNFPPRFSGLQFPNYSSELNVNALELDDSALYLCASSSKPTGGYSGDGYTFGSGTRLTVV.

The chain joins TRBV11-2 to TRBJ1-2, with D tentatively TRBD1 (5 bases). This CDR3 has 14 residues. The V gene's germline CDR1 is SGHAT and CDR2 FQNNGV. With 1 base removed from V and 6 bases from J, the gap between germline ends came to 12 bases. CDR3: CASSLAGYKNGYTF. DNA of the CDR3: TGTGCCAGCAGCTTAGCAGGGTACAAAAATGGCTACACCTTC.

The chain is built from TRBV5-4 and TRBJ1-5, with D possibly TRBD1 on 6 matching bases. Germline V lookup: CDR1 SGHNT, CDR2 YYREEE (reference sequence). This CDR3 contains 15 residues. V gave up 3 bases and J gave up 4 bases, with 14 bases separating them. CDR3 loop: CASSSRDISNQPQHF. CDR3 in DNA: TGTGCCAGCAGCTCCCGGGACATATCAAATCAGCCCCAGCATTTT.

V and J are TRBV4-3 and TRBJ1-1; D gene ambiguous. The germline gives CDR1 LGHNA, CDR2 YSLEER. V lost 4 bases and J lost 6, with 12 bases in between. There are 13 residues in the CDR3. This CDR3 is CASSRGRRSEAFF. CDR3 sequence (DNA): TGCGCCAGCAGCCGGGGTAGGAGGTCTGAAGCTTTCTTT.

This chain uses TRBV4-3 with TRBJ2-2; TRBD2 is a possible D gene (5 bases). With 2 bases removed from V and 7 bases from J, the gap between germline ends came to 11 bases. The length of the CDR3 is 14 residues. Germline lookup yields CDR1 LGHNA and CDR2 YSLEER. The CDR3 sequence: CASSQQEGHGELFF. The CDR3 DNA reads as TGCGCCAGCAGCCAACAAGAGGGCCACGGGGAGCTGTTTTTT.

The chain uses TRBV27 and TRBJ1-2; 7 nucleotides agree with TRBD1. The CDR3 extends over 15 amino acids. Germline CDR1 reads MNHEY; CDR2 reads SMNVEV (reference sequence). The junction had 7 bases not matched to a gene; V was cut back by 2 bases and J by 4 bases. For the CDR3, the DNA is TGTGCCAGCAGTTTAAGTGGGGACAGCCTCTATGGCTACACCTTC. Its protein product is CASSLSGDSLYGYTF.